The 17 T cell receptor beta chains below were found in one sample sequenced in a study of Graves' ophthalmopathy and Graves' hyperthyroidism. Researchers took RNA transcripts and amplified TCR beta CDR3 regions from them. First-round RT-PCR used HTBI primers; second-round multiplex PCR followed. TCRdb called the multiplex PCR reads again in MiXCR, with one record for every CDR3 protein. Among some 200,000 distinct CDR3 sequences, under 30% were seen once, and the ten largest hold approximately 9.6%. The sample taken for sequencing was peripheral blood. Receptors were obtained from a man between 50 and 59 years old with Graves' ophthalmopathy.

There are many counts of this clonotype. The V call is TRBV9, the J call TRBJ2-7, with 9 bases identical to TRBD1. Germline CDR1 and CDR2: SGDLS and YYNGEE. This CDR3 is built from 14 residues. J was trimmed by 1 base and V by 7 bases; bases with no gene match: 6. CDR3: CASAMGTGSYEQYF. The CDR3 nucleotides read TGTGCCAGCGCGATGGGGACAGGGTCCTACGAGCAGTACTTC.

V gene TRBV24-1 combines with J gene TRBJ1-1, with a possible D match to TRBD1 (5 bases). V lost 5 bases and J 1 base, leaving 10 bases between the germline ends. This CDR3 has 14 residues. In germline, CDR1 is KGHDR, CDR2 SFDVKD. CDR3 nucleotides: TGTGCCACCAGTGGAGGACACAAGAACACTGAAGCTTTCTTT. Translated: CATSGGHKNTEAFF.

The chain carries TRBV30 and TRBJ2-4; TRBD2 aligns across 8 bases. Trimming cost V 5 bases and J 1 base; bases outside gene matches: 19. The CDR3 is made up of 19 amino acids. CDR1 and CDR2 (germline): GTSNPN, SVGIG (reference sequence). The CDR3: CAWAETAGEYPAAKNIQYF. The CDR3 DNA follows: TGTGCCTGGGCTGAAACAGCGGGAGAGTATCCCGCCGCCAAAAACATTCAGTACTTC.

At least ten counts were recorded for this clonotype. Written as DNA, the CDR3 is TGCGCCAGCAGTGATCCCGGGACTAGTAAATACGAGCAGTACTTC. Translated, it gives CASSDPGTSKYEQYF. V usage is TRBV10-1 and J usage is TRBJ2-7, with 8 bases identical to TRBD2. This CDR3 is built from 15 residues. V shed 3 bases, J shed 4 bases, and the junction held 8 bases outside the gene matches. From germline, CDR1 is WNHNN and CDR2 SYGVQD (reference sequence).

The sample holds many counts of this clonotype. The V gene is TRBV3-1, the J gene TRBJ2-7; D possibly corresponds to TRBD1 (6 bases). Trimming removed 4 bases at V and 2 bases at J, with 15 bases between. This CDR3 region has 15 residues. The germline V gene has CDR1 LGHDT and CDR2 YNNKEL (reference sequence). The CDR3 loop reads CASSRGQYQTYEQYF. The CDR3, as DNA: TGTGCCAGCAGCCGCGGACAGTACCAGACCTACGAGCAGTACTTC.

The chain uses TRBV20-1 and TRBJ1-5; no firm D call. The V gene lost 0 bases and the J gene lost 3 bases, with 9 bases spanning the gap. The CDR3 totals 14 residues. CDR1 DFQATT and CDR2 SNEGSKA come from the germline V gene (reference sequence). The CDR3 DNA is TGCAGTGCTAGAGAATCTGGAAACAATCAGCCCCAGCATTTT. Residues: CSARESGNNQPQHF.

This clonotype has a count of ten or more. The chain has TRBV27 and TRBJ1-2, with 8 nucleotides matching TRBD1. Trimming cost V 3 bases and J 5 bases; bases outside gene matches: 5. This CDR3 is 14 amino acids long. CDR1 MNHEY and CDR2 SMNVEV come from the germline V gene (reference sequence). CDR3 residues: CASSFFDRGYGYTF. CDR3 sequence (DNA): TGTGCCAGCAGTTTTTTTGACAGGGGATATGGCTACACCTTC.

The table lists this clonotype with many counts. The CDR3 sequence: CASETESSYEQYF. The CDR3 region has the DNA TGTGCCAGCGAAACTGAGAGCTCCTACGAGCAGTACTTC. V gene TRBV28 combines with J gene TRBJ2-7; no clear D. CDR1 and CDR2 (germline): MDHEN, SYDVKM. There are 13 residues in the CDR3. V gave up 8 bases and J gave up 0 bases, with 11 bases separating them.

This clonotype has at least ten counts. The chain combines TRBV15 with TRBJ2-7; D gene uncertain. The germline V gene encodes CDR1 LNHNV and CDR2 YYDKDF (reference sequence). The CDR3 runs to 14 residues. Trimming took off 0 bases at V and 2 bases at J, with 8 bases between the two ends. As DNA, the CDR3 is TGTGCCACCAGCAGAGATCTTCAGCCCTACGAGCAGTACTTC. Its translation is CATSRDLQPYEQYF.

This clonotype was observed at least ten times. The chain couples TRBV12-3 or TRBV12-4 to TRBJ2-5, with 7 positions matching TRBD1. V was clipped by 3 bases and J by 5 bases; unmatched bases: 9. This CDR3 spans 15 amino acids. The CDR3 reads CASSFQGVGWETQYF. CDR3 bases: TGTGCCAGCAGTTTTCAGGGGGTGGGCTGGGAGACCCAGTACTTC.

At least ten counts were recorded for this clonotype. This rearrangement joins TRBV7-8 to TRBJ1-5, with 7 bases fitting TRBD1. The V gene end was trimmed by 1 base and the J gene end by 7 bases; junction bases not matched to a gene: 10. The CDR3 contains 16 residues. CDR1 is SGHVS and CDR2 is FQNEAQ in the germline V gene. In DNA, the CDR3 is TGTGCCAGCAGCTTAGACCCCGGGACAGTGGGCCAGCCCCAGCATTTT. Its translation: CASSLDPGTVGQPQHF.

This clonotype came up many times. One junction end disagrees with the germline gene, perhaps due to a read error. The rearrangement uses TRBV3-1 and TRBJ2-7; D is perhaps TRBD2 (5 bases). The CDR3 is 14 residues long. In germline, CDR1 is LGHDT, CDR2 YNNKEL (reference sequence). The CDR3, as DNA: TGTGCCAGCAGCCCTTCAGGAGGCTCCGACGAGCAGTACTTC. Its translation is CASSPSGGSDEQYF.

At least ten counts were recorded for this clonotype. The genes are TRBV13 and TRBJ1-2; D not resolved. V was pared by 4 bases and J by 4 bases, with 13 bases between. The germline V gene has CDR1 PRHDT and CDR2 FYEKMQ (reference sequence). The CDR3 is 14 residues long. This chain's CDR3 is CASSSQISGYGYTF. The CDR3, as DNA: TGTGCCAGCAGCTCCCAAATCTCCGGCTATGGCTACACCTTC.

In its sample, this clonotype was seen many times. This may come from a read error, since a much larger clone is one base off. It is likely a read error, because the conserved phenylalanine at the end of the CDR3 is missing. The CDR3 bases are TGTGCCAGCAGTTCGGGACGGGATTCACCCCTCCACCTT. Amino acids: CASSSGRDSPLHL. The chain uses TRBV12-3 or TRBV12-4 and TRBJ1-6; possibly TRBD1 for D (5 bases). Deletions cut 4 bases from V and 8 bases from J, with 9 bases between. This CDR3 has 13 residues.

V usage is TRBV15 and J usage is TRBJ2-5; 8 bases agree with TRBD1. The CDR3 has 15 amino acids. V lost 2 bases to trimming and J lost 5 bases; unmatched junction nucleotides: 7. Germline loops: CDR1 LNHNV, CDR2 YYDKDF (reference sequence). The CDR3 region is CATSRSTGVQETQYF. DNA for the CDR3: TGTGCCACCAGCAGATCGACAGGGGTTCAGGAGACCCAGTACTTC.

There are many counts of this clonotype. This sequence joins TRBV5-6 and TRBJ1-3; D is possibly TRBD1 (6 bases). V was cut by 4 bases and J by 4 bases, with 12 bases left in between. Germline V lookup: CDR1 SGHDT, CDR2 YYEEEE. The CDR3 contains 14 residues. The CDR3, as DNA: TGTGCCAGCAGCCCGGTGGGGGCCGGAAACACCATATATTTT. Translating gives CASSPVGAGNTIYF.

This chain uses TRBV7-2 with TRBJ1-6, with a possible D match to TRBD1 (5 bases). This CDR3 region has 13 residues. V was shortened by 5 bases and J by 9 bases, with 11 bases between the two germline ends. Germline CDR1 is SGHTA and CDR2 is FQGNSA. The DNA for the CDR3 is TGTGCCAGCAGCGCCGGGGCGACTTCACCCCTCCACTTT. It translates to CASSAGATSPLHF.